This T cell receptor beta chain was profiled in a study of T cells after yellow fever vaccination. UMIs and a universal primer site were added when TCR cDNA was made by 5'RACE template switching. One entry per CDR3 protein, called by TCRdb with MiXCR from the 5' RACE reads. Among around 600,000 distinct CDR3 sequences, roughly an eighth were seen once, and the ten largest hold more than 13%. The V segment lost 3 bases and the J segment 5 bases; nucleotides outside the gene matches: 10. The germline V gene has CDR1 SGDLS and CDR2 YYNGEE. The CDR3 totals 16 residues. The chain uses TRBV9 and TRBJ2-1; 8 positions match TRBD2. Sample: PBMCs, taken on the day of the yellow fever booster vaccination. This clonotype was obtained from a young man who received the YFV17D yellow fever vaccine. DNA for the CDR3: TGTGCCAGCAGCGCCCCCGGGACTAGTGTCCACAATGAGCAGTTCTTC. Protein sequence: CASSAPGTSVHNEQFF.